This entry concerns a single T cell receptor beta chain. The antigen remains undetermined. An input of about 0.5 to 1 ug of RNA was subjected to reverse transcription using random hexamers. MiXCR was run by TCRdb on the immunoSEQ multiplex PCR reads, yielding one entry per CDR3 protein. This sample carries just over 300,000 distinct CDR3 sequences, 92% of them seen once, and the ten largest clones take 0.065%. The entry originates in a study of CD8 T cells in Susac syndrome. Study results and limitations: As the study acknowledged, the number of individuals in its TCR sequencing and HLA analysis was relatively small.

While CD8+ and CD4+ T cells were isolated negatively, TEMRA cells were enriched by FACS. The CDR3 has 17 amino acids. Germline values: CDR1 LGHNA, CDR2 YSLEER. The junction had 16 bases not matched to a gene; V was cut back by 4 bases and J by 5 bases. The chain couples TRBV4-3 to TRBJ1-2, with TRBD1 identical over 7 bases. The sequencing input was CD4+ T cells from PBMCs. The receptor was derived from a human donor with multiple sclerosis. CDR3 protein: CASSPRLEGAVGYGYTF. CDR3 DNA: TGCGCCAGCAGCCCCCGATTGGAGGGGGCAGTGGGGTATGGCTACACCTTC.